The following is a T cell receptor beta chain sequence with its context. Its target is not known. The J segment lost 6 bases and the V segment lost 2 bases, leaving 6 bases of the junction unmatched. The CDR3 extends over 15 amino acids. Germline V lookup: CDR1 MDHEN, CDR2 SYDVKM. This sample is part of a study of cytomegalovirus exposure and HLA in healthy donors. Overall study results and limits: Excluded were some V segments that proved indistinguishable, including TRBV6-2 and TRBV6-3.

Vbeta (60) and Jbeta (13) primers were used in the PCR. Sequenced by immunoSEQ multiplex PCR; TCRdb stores in-frame clones only, minus some. The data show 80,000 or so clones, 60% to 70% seen once. The source of this sequence is a man younger than 45 in good health and CMV-seropositive. The V and J genes are TRBV28 and TRBJ2-1; 8 nucleotides align to TRBD1. The sequenced material came from PBMCs. CDR3 nucleotide sequence: TGTGCCAGCAGTTTACCGCAGGGGGCCGTCAATGAGCAGTTCTTC. Amino acids: CASSLPQGAVNEQFF.